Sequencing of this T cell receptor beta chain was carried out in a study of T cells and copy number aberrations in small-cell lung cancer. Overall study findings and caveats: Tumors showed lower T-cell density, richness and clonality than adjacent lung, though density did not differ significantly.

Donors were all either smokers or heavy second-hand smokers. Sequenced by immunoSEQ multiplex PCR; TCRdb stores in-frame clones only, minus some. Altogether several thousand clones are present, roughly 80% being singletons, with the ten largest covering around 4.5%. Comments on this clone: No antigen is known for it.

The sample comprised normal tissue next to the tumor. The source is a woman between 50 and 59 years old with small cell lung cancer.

The CDR3 nucleotides read TGTGCCAGTAGGAGTTTAGGACCGCATAACTATGGCTACACCTTC. Translated, it gives CASRSLGPHNYGYTF. The V gene is TRBV19, the J gene TRBJ1-2; unclear D gene. V was trimmed by 6 bases and J by 1 base, leaving 15 bases between them. Germline loops: CDR1 LNHDA, CDR2 SQIVND (reference sequence). CDR3 length equals 15 residues.